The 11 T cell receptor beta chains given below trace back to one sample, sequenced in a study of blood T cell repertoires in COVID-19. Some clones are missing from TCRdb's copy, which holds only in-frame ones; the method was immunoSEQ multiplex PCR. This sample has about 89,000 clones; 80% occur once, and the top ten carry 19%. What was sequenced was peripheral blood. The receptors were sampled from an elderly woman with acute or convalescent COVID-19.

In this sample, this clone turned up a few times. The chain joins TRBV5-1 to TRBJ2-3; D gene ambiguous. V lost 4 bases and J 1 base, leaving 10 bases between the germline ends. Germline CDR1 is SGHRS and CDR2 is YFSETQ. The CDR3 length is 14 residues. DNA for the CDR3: TGCGCCAGCAGCGGTCCCGAGCGCACAGATACGCAGTATTTT. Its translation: CASSGPERTDTQYF.

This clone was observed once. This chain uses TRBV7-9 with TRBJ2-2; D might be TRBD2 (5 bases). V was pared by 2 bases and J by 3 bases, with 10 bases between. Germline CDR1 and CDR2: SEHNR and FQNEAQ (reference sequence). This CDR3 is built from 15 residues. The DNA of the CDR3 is TGTGCCAGCAGCTTACCAGCGGCTTACACCGGGGAGCTGTTTTTT. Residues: CASSLPAAYTGELFF.

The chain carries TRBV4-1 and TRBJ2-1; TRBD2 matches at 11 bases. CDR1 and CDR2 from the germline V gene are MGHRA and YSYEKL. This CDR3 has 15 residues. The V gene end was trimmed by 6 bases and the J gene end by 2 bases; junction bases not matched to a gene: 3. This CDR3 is CASSSGGVPYNEQFF. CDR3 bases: TGCGCCAGCAGTAGCGGGGGGGTCCCCTACAATGAGCAGTTCTTC.

Here the CDR3 DNA reads TGTGCCATCGGGAAATCGGGGGGGCGGGGCACAGATACGCAGTATTTT. Its protein product is CAIGKSGGRGTDTQYF. The chain has TRBV10-3 and TRBJ2-3; 8 bases map to TRBD2. The CDR3 is 16 residues long. V dropped 8 bases and J dropped 1; count of bases not matched to a gene: 11. CDR1 and CDR2 (germline): ENHRY, SYGVKD.

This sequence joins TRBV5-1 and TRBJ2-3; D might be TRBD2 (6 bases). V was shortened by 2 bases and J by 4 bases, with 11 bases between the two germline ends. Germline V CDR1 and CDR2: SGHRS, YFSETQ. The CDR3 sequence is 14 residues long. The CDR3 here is CASSLGGAPDTQYF. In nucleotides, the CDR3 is TGCGCCAGCAGCTTAGGCGGGGCCCCAGATACGCAGTATTTT.

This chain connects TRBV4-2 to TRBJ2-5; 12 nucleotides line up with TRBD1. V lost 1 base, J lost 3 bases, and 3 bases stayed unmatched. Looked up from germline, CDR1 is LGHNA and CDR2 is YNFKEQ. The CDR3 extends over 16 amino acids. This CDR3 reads CASSQAGTGGKETQYF. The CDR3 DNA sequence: TGTGCCAGCAGCCAAGCCGGGACAGGGGGCAAAGAGACCCAGTACTTC.

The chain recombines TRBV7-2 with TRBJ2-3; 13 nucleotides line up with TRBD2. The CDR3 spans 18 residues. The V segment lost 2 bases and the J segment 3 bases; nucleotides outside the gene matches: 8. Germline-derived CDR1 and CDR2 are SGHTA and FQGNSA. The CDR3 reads CASSLSGLAGVGTDTQYF. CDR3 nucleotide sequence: TGTGCCAGCAGCTTATCAGGACTAGCGGGAGTTGGGACAGATACGCAGTATTTT.

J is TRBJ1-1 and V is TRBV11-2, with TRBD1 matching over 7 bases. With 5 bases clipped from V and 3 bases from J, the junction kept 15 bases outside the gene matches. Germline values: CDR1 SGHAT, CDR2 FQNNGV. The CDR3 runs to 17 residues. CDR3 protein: CASSPPGGTVFYTEAFF. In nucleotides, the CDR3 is TGTGCCAGCAGCCCCCCCGGCGGGACAGTGTTTTACACTGAAGCTTTCTTT. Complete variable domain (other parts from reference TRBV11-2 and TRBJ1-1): EAGVAQSPRYKIIEKRQSVAFWCNPISGHATLYWYQQILGQGPKLLIQFQNNGVVDDSQLPKDRFSAERLKGVDSTLKIQPAKLEDSAVYLCASSPPGGTVFYTEAFFGQGTRLTVV.

CDR3 sequence: CASGSQRQLNTEAFF. In DNA form, the CDR3 reads TGTGCTAGTGGTTCCCAAAGACAGTTGAACACTGAAGCTTTCTTT. The rearrangement uses TRBV12-5 and TRBJ1-1, with a weak D call TRBD1 (5 bases). CDR1 is LGHNT, CDR2 FRNRAP, per germline. There are 15 residues in the CDR3. V was pared by 4 bases and J by 0 bases, with 12 bases between.

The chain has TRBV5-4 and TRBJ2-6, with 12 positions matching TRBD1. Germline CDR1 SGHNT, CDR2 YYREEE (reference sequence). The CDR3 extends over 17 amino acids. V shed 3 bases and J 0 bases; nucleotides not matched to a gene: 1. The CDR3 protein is CASSSGQGASGANVLTF. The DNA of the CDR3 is TGTGCCAGCAGCTCGGGACAGGGGGCCTCTGGGGCCAACGTCCTGACTTTC. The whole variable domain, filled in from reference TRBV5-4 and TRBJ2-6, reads ETGVTQSPTHLIKTRGQQVTLRCSSQSGHNTVSWYQQALGQGPQFIFQYYREEENGRGNFPPRFSGLQFPNYSSELNVNALELDDSALYLCASSSGQGASGANVLTFGAGSRLTVL.

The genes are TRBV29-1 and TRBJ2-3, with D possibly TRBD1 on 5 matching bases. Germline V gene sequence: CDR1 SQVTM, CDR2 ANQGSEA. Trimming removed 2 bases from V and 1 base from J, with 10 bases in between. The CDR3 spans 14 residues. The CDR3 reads CSVEYGAGTDTQYF. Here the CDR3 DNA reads TGCAGCGTTGAATATGGGGCCGGCACAGATACGCAGTATTTT.